This TCR beta chain emerged from a study of shared T cell receptors in the human thymus. Produced via immunoSEQ multiplex PCR; TCRdb's table is partial and in-frame only. The sample consists of just under 550,000 clones, 75% to 80% of them appearing once. Germline CDR1 and CDR2: WNHNN and SYGVQD (reference sequence). With 6 bases clipped from V and 1 base from J, the junction kept 10 bases outside the gene matches. The CDR3 has 18 residues. This clone was detected once. These records were also assigned to another study, of human thymus T cells. From that report: Thymic material originated from resections removed in the course of corrective heart surgery.

Sequencing used thymocytes. This rearrangement joins TRBV10-1 to TRBJ2-6, with TRBD1 identical over 9 bases. This TCR derives from a boy in the first two years of life with a congenital heart defect. CDR3 in amino acids: CASRTGTGFLSGANVLTF. Here the CDR3 DNA reads TGCGCCAGCAGGACAGGGACAGGGTTCTTATCTGGGGCCAACGTCCTGACTTTC.